One T cell receptor beta chain is described in this entry. Its matching antigen is unknown. This specimen comes from a study of T cells expressing NK-cell markers. Study findings and constraints: A few donors' CD3+CD56-NKG2C+ cells were dominated by the same clonotypes.

This CDR3 contains 13 residues. CDR1 and CDR2 (germline): SEHNR, FQNEAQ (reference sequence). Reanalyzing the 5' RACE reads, TCRdb keeps one entry per CDR3 protein, without DNA. The sample table includes some 390,000 distinct CDR3 sequences. J is TRBJ2-5 and V is TRBV7-9; TCRdb calls TRBD1, which cannot be checked without DNA. The TCR comes from a woman aged 50 to 65 in good health. What was sequenced was blood T cells: a sorted CD56 or NKG2C T cell subset, CD4+ or CD8+ T cells, or bulk PBMC T cells (not recorded which). The CDR3 reads CASSPWAGETQYF.